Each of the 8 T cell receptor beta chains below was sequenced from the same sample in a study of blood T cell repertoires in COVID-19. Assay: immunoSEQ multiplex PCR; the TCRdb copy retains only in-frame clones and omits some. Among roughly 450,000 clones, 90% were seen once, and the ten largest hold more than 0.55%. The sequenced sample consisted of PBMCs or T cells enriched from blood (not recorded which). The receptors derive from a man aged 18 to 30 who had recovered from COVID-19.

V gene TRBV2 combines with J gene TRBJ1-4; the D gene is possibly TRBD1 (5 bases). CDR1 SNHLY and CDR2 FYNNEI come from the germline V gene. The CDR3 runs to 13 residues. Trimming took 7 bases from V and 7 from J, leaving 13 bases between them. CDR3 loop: CASNGGDGEKLFF. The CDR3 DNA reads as TGTGCCAGCAACGGAGGGGACGGTGAAAAACTGTTTTTT.

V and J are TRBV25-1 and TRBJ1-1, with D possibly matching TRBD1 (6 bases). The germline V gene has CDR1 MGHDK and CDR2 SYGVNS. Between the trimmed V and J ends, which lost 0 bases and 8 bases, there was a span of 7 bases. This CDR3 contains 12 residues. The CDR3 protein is CASSEYGTEAFF. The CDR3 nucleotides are TGTGCCAGCAGTGAATACGGGACAGAAGCTTTCTTT.

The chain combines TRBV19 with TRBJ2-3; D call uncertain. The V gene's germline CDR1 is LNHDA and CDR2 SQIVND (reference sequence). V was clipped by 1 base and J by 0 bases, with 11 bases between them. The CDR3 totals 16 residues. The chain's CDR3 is CASSIGGWKSTDTQYF. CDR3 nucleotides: TGTGCCAGTAGTATAGGAGGCTGGAAAAGCACAGATACGCAGTATTTT.

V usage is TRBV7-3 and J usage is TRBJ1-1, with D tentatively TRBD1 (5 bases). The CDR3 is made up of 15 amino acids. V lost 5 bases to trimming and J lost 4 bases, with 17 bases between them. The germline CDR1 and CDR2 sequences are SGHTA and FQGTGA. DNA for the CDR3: TGTGCCAGCAGCATAGGGGCAGGGCGATTCACTGAAGCTTTCTTT. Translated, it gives CASSIGAGRFTEAFF.

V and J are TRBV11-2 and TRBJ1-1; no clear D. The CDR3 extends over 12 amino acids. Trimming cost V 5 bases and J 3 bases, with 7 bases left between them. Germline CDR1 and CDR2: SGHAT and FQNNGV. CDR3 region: CASSGLDTEAFF. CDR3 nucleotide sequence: TGTGCCAGCAGCGGGCTTGACACTGAAGCTTTCTTT. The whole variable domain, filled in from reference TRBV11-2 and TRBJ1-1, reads EAGVAQSPRYKIIEKRQSVAFWCNPISGHATLYWYQQILGQGPKLLIQFQNNGVVDDSQLPKDRFSAERLKGVDSTLKIQPAKLEDSAVYLCASSGLDTEAFFGQGTRLTVV.

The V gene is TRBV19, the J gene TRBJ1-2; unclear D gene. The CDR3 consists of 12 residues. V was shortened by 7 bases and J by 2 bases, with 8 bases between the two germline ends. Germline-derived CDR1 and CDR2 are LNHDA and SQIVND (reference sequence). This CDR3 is CASTGGNYGYTF. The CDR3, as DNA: TGTGCCAGTACCGGCGGGAACTATGGCTACACCTTC.

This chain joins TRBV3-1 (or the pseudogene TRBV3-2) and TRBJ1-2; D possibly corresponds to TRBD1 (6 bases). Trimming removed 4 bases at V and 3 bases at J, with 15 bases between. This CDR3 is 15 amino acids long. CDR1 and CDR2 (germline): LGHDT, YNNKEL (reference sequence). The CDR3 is CASSRWAGADYGYTF. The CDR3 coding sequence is TGTGCCAGCAGCCGCTGGGCAGGGGCGGACTATGGCTACACCTTC.

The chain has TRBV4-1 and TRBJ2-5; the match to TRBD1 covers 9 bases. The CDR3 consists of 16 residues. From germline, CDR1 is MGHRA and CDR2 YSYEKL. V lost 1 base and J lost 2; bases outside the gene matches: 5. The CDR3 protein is CASSQGGTGNQETQYF. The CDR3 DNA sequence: TGCGCCAGCAGCCAAGGGGGGACAGGGAATCAAGAGACCCAGTACTTC.